A single T cell receptor (beta chain) is shown here with its context. Its matching antigen is unknown. The sample comes from a study of cytomegalovirus exposure and HLA in healthy donors. Sequenced by immunoSEQ multiplex PCR; TCRdb stores in-frame clones only, minus some. This sample has 71,000 or so clones, with around 93% found just once. Findings of the study overall: In vitro work confirmed that three CMV-associated chains recognize CMV antigens.

The donors were part of the validation cohort of 120 subjects. That cohort was separate from the first cohort, which comprised 500 to 850 subjects. This CDR3 has 12 amino acids. The origin of this receptor is a woman aged 18-30 years in good health and CMV-seronegative. Sequenced input: PBMCs. The genes are TRBV21-1 and TRBJ1-1; the table's D call TRBD1 went unverified against the DNA. TRBV21-1 is designated a pseudogene. CDR3 bases: TGTGCCAGCAGAGGACAGTACACTGAAGCTTTCTTT. It translates to CASRGQYTEAFF.